This TCR beta chain was found in a study of cytomegalovirus exposure and HLA in healthy donors. Study outcomes and limitations: It was found in a later analysis that first-cohort TCR clusters tended to co-occur in the 120 validation repertoires.

As to this clone: Its matching antigen is unknown.

Repertoires were generated with immunoSEQ multiplex PCR, while TCRdb's copy carries only in-frame clones and drops some. The sample gives about 140,000 clones, 88% of which show up once; 7% to 9% is in the top ten. CDR1 and CDR2 from the germline V gene are LGHNA and YSLEER. V was clipped by 0 bases and J by 4 bases, with 10 bases between them. There are 15 residues in the CDR3. This sequence was found in a woman between 18 and 29 years old in good health and CMV-seropositive. What was sequenced was PBMCs. This sequence joins TRBV4-3 and TRBJ1-5; TRBD1 is a possible D gene (6 bases). The CDR3 region has the DNA TGCGCCAGCAGCCAAGACAGGGGAGAAAATCAGCCCCAGCATTTT. This codes for CASSQDRGENQPQHF.